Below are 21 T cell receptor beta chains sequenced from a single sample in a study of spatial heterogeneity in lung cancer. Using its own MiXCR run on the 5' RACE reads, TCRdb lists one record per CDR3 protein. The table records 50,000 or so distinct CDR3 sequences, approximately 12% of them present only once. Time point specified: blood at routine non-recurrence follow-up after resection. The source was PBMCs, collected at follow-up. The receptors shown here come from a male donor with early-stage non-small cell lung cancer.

CDR3 sequence reads: CASSQSVRGDGTDTQYF. In DNA, the CDR3 is TGCGCCAGCAGTCAATCAGTCCGCGGAGACGGCACAGATACGCAGTATTTT. V and J are TRBV23-1 and TRBJ2-3, with D hard to call. TRBV23-1 is noted as an ORF with a role that remains uncertain. Between the trimmed V and J ends, which lost 0 bases and 1 base, there was a span of 14 bases. The CDR3 is 17 residues long.

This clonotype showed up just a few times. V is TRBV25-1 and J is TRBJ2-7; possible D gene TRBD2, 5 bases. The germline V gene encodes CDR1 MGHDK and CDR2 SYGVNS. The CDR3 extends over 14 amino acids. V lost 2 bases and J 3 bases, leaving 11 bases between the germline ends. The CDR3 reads CASSEPGNYYEQYF. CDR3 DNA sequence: TGTGCCAGCAGTGAACCCGGGAACTACTACGAGCAGTACTTC.

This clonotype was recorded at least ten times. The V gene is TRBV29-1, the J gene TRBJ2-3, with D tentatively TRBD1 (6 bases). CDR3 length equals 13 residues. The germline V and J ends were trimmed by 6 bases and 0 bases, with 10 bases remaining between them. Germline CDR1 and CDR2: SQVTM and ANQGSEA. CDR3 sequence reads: CSVTQGSTDTQYF. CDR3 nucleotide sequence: TGCAGCGTGACCCAGGGGAGCACAGATACGCAGTATTTT.

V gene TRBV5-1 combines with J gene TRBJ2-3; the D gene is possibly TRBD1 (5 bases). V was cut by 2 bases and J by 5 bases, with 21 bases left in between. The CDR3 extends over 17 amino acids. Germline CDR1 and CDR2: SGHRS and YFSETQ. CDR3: CASSLYQGQTPKDTQYF. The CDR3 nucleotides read TGCGCCAGCAGCTTATACCAGGGCCAGACACCCAAAGATACGCAGTATTTT.

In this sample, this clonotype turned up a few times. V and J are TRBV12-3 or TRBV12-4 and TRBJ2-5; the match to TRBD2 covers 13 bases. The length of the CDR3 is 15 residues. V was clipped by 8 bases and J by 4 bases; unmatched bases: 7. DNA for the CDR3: TGTGCCAGCGCCATCGGACTAGCGGGAGTAGAGACCCAGTACTTC. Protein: CASAIGLAGVETQYF.

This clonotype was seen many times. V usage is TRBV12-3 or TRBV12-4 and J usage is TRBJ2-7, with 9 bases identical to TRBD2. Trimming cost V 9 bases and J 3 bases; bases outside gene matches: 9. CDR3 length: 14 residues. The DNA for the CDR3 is TGTGCCAGTGGGACTAGCCCAAACCTCTACGAGCAGTACTTC. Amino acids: CASGTSPNLYEQYF.

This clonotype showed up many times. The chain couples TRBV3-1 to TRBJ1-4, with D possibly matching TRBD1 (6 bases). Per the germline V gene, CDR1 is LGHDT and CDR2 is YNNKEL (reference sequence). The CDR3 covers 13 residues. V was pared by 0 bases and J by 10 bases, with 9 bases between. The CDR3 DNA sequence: TGTGCCAGCAGCCAAGAAGGACAGCCAAAACTGTTTTTT. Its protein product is CASSQEGQPKLFF. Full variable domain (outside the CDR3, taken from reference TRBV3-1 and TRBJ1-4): DTAVSQTPKYLVTQMGNDKSIKCEQNLGHDTMYWYKQDSKKFLKIMFSYNNKELIINETVPNRFSPKSPDKAHLNLHINSLELGDSAVYFCASSQEGQPKLFFGSGTQLSVL.

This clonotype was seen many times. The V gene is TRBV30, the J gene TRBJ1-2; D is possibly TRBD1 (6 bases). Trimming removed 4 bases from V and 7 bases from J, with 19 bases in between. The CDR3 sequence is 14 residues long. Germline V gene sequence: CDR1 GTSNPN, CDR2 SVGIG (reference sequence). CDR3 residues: CAWTLARGMSGYTF. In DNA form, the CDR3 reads TGTGCCTGGACTTTGGCGAGGGGGATGAGTGGCTACACCTTC. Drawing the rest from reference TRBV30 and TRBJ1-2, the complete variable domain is SQTIHQWPATLVQPVGSPLSLECTVEGTSNPNLYWYRQAAGRGLQLLFYSVGIGQISSEVPQNLSASRPQDRQFILSSKKLLLSDSGFYLCAWTLARGMSGYTFGSGTRLTVV.

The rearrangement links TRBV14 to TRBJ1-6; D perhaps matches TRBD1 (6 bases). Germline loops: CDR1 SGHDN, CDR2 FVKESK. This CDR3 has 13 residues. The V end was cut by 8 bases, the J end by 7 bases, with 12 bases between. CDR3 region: CASPRQENSPLHF. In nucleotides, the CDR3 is TGTGCCAGCCCGAGACAGGAGAATTCACCCCTCCACTTT. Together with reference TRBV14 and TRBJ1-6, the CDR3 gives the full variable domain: EAGVTQFPSHSVIEKGQTVTLRCDPISGHDNLYWYRRVMGKEIKFLLHFVKESKQDESGMPNNRFLAERTGGTYSTLKVQPAELEDSGVYFCASPRQENSPLHFGNGTRLTVT.

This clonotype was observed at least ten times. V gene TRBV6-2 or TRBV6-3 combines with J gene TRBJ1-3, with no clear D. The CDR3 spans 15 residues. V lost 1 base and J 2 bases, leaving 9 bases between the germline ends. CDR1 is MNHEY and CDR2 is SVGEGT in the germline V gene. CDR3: CASSYYPSAGNTIYF. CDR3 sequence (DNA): TGTGCCAGCAGTTACTACCCGTCGGCTGGAAACACCATATATTTT.

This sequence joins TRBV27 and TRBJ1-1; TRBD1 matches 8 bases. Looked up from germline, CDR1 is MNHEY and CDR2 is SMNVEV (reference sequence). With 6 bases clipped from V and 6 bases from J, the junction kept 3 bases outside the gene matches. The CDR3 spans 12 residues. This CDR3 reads CASRTGAAEAFF. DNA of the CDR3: TGTGCCAGCAGGACAGGGGCCGCTGAAGCTTTCTTT.

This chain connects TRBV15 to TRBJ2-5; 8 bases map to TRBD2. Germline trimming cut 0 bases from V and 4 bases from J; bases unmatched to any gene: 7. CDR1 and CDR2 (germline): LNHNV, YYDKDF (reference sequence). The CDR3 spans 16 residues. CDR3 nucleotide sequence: TGTGCCACCAGCAGAGATAGAGCGGGAGCGGGAGAGACCCAGTACTTC. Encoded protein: CATSRDRAGAGETQYF.

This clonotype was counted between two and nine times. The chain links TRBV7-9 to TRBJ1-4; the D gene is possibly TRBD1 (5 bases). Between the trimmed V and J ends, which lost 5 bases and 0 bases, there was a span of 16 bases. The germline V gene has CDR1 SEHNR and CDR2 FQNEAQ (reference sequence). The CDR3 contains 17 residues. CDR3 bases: TGTGCCAGCAGCCAGTTGGGGGGAAAAGCAACTAATGAAAAACTGTTTTTT. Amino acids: CASSQLGGKATNEKLFF.

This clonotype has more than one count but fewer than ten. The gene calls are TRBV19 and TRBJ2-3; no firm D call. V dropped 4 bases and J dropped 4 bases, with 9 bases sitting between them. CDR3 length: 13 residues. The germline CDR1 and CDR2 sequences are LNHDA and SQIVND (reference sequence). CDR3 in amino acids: CASSTDWADTQYF. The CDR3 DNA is TGTGCCAGTAGTACAGACTGGGCAGATACGCAGTATTTT.

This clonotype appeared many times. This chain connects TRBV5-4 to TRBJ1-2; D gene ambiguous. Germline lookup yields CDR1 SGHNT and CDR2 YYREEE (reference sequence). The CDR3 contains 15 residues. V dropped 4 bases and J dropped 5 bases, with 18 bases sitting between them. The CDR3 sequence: CASSPGFRRPYGYTF. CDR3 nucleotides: TGTGCCAGCAGCCCAGGCTTCAGAAGACCTTATGGCTACACCTTC.

The CDR3 sequence is CASSLALSQSDGYTF. CDR3 nucleotides: TGCGCCAGCAGCTTGGCCCTGAGCCAGTCCGATGGCTACACCTTC. The chain links TRBV5-1 to TRBJ1-2; no reliable D call. V lost 0 bases and J 6 bases, leaving 15 bases between the germline ends. This CDR3 has 15 amino acids. Germline V gene lookup returns CDR1 SGHRS and CDR2 YFSETQ.

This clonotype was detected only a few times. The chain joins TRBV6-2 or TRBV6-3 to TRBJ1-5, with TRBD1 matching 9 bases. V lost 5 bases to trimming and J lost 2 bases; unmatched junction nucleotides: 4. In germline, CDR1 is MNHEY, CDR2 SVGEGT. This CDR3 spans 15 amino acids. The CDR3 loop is CASSTTGGRNQPQHF. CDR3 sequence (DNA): TGTGCCAGCAGTACAACAGGGGGCCGCAATCAGCCCCAGCATTTT.

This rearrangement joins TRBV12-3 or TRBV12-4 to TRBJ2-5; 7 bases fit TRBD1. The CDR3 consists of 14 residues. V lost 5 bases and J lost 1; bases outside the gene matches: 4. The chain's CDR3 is CASSPWTGQETQYF. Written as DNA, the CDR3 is TGTGCCAGCAGTCCCTGGACAGGCCAAGAGACCCAGTACTTC.

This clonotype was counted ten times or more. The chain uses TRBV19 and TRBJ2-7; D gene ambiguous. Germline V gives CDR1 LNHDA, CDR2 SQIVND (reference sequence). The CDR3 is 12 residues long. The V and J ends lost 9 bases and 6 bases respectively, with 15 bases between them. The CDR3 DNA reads TGTGCCAGCCGCACTAACTCCGGCGAGCAGTACTTC. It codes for CASRTNSGEQYF.

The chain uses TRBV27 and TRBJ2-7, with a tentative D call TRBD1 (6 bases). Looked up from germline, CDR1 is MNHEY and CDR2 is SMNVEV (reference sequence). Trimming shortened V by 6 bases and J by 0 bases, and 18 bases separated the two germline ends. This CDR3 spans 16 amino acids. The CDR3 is CASRRKSRDNSYEQYF. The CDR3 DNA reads TGTGCCAGCAGGCGAAAAAGTCGGGACAACTCCTACGAGCAGTACTTC.

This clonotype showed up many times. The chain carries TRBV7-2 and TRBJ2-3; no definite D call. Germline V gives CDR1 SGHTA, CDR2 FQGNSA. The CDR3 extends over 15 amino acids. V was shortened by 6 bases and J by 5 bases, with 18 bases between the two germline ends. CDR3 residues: CASSHARQAGDTQYF. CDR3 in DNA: TGTGCCAGCAGTCATGCGAGGCAAGCCGGAGATACGCAGTATTTT.